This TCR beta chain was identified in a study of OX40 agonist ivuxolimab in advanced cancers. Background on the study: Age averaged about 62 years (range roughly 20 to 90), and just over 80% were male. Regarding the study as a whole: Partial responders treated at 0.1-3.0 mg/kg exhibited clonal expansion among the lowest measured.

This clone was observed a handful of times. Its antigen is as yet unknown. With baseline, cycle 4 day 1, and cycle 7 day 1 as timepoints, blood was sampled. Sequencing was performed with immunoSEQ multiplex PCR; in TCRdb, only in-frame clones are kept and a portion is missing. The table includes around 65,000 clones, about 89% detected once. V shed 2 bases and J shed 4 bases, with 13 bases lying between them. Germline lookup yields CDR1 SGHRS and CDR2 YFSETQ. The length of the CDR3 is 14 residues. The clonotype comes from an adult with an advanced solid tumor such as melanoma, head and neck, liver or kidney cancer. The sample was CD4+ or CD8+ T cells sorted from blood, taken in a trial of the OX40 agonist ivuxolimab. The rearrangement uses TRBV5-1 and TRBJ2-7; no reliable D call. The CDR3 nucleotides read TGCGCCAGCAGCTTCTCCGGGCGTATTTACGAGCAGTACTTC. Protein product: CASSFSGRIYEQYF.